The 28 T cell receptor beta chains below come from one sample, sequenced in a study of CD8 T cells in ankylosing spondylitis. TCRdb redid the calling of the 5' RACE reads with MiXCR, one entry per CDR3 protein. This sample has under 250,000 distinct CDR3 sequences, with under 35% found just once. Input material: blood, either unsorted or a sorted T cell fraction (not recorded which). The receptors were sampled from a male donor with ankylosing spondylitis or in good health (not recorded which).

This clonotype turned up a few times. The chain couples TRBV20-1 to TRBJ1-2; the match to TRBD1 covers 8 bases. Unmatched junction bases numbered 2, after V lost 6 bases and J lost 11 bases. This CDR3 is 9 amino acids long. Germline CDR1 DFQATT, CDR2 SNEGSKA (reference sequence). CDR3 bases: TGCAGTGCGAGACAGGGGTACACCTTC. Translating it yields CSARQGYTF.

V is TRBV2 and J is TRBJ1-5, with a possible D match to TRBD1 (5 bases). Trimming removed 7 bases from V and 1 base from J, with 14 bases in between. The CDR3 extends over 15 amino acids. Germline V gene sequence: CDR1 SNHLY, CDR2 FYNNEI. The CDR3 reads CASKAQGGSNQPQHF. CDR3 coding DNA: TGTGCCAGCAAAGCGCAGGGCGGGAGCAATCAGCCCCAGCATTTT. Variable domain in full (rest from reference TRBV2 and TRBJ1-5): EPEVTQTPSHQVTQMGQEVILRCVPISNHLYFYWYRQILGQKVEFLVSFYNNEISEKSEIFDDQFSVERPDGSNFTLKIRSTKLEDSAMYFCASKAQGGSNQPQHFGDGTRLSIL.

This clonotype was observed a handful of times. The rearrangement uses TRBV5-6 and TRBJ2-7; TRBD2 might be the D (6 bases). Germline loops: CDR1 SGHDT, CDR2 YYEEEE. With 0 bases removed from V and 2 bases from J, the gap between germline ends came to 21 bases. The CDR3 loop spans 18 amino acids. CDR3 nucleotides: TGTGCCAGCAGCTTGGCCTCCGAAGGAACTAGCCCCCCCTACGAGCAGTACTTC. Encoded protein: CASSLASEGTSPPYEQYF.

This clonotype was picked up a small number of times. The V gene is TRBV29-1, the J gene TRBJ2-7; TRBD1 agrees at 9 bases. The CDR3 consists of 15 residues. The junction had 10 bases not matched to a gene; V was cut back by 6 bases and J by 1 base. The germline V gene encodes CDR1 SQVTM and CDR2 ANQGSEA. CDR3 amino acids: CSVAKTGGTSYEQYF. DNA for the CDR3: TGCAGCGTGGCCAAGACAGGGGGGACTTCCTACGAGCAGTACTTC.

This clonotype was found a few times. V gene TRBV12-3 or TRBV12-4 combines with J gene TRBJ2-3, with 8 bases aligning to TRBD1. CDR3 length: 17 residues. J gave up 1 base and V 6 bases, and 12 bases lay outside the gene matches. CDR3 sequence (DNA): TGTGCCAGCAGAAATCGTAGGCTGACAGGGGGCACAGATACGCAGTATTTT. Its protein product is CASRNRRLTGGTDTQYF.

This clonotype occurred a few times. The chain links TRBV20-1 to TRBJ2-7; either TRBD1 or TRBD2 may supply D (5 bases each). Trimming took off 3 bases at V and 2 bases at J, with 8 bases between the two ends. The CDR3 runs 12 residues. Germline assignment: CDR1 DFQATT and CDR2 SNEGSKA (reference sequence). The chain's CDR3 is CSARVGPYEQYF. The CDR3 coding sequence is TGCAGTGCTAGGGTGGGACCCTACGAGCAGTACTTC.

The CDR3 coding sequence is TGCAGTGCGAGGATTCTGGCGGGGGACTACGAGCAGTACTTC. Its protein product is CSARILAGDYEQYF. This sequence joins TRBV20-1 and TRBJ2-7; 7 nucleotides align to TRBD2. The germline V gene has CDR1 DFQATT and CDR2 SNEGSKA (reference sequence). The CDR3 has 14 amino acids. After removal of 6 bases from V and 3 bases from J, the junction contained 11 bases not matched to a gene.

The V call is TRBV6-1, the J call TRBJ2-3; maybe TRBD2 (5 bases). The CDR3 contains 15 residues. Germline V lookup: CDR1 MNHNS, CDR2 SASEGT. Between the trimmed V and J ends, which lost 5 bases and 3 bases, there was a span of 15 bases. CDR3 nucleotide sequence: TGTGCCAGCAGTCCCACCCTGACTACGACAGATACGCAGTATTTT. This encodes CASSPTLTTTDTQYF.

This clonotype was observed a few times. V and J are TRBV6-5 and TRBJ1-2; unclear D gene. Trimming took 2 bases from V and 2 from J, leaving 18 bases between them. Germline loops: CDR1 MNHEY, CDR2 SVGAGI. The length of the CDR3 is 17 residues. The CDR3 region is CASSYVQDPTINYGYTF. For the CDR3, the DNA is TGTGCCAGCAGTTACGTGCAGGACCCCACGATAAACTATGGCTACACCTTC.

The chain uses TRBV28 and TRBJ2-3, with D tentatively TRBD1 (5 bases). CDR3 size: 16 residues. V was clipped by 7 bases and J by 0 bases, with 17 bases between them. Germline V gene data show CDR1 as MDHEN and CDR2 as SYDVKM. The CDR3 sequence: CASKEQALGSTDTQYF. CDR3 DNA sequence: TGTGCCAGCAAAGAACAGGCGCTTGGAAGCACAGATACGCAGTATTTT.

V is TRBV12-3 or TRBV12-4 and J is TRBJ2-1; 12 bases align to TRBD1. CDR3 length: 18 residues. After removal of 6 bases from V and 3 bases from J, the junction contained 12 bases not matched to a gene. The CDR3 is CASRKGQGARLGYNEQFF. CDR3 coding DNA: TGTGCCAGCAGAAAGGGACAGGGGGCGCGTCTCGGCTACAATGAGCAGTTCTTC.

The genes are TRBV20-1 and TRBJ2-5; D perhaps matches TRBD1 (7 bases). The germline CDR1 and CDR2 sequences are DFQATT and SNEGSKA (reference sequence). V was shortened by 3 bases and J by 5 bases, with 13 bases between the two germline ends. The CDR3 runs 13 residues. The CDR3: CSASRGVKETQYF. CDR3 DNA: TGCAGTGCTAGCAGGGGGGTTAAGGAGACCCAGTACTTC.

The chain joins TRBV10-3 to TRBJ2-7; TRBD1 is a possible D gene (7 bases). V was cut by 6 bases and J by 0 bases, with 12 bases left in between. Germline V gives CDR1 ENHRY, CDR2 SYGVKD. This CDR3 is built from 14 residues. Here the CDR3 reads CAIRRGTDSYEQYF. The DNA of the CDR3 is TGTGCCATCAGGCGCGGGACAGACTCCTACGAGCAGTACTTC.

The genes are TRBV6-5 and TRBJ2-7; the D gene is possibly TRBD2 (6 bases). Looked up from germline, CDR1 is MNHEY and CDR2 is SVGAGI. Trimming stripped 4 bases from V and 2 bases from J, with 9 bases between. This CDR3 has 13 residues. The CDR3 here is CASSWGDTYEQYF. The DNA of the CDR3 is TGTGCCAGCAGTTGGGGGGATACCTACGAGCAGTACTTC.

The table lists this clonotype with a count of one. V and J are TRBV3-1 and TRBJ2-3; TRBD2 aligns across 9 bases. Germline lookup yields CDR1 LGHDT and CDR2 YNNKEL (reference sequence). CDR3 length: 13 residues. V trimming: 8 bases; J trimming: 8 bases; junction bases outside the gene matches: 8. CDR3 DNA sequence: TGTGCCAGCCTGGGACTAGCTGAAGGTACGCAGTATTTT. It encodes CASLGLAEGTQYF.

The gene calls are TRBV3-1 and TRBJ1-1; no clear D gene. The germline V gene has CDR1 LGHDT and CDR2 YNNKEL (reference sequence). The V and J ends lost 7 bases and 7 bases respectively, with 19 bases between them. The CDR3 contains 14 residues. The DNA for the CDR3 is TGTGCCAGCACCCATGGACGGGGAAGGAGTGAAGCTTTCTTT. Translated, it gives CASTHGRGRSEAFF.

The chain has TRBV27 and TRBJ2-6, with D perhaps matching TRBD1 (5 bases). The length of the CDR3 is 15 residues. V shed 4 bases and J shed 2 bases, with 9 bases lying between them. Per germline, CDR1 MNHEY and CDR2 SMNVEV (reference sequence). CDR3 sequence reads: CASSSRAAGANVLTF. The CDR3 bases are TGTGCCAGCAGTTCCAGGGCCGCTGGGGCCAACGTCCTGACTTTC.

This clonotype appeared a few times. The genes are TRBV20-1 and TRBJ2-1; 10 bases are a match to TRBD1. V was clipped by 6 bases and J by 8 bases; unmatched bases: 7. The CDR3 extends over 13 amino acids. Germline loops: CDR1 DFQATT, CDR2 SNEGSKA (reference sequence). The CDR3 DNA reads TGCAGTGCATGGGCGGGACAGGGGTATGAGCAGTTCTTC. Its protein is CSAWAGQGYEQFF.

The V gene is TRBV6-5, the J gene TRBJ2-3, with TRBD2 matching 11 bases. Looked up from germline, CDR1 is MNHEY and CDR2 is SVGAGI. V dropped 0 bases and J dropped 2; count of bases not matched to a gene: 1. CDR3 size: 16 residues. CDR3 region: CASSYSTSGVTDTQYF. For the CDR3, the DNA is TGTGCCAGCAGTTACTCGACTAGCGGGGTCACAGATACGCAGTATTTT.

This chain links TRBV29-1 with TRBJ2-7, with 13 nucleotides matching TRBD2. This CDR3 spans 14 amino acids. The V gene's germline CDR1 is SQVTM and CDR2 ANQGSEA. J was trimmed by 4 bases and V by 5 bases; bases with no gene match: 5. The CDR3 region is CSVLLAGGLYEQYF. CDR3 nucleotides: TGCAGCGTTCTACTAGCGGGGGGGCTTTACGAGCAGTACTTC.

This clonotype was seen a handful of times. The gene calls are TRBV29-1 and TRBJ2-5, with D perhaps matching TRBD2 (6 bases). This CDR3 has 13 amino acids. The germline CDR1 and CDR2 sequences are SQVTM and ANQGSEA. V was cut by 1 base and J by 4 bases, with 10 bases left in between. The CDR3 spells CSVEVMGGETQYF. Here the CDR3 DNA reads TGCAGCGTTGAAGTAATGGGGGGAGAGACCCAGTACTTC.

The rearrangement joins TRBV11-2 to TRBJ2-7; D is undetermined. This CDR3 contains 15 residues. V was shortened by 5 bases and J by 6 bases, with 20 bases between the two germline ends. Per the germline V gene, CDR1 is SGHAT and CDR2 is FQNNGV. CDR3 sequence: CASSQRSIIPSEQYF. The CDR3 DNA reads TGTGCCAGCAGCCAAAGAAGCATAATTCCCTCCGAGCAGTACTTC. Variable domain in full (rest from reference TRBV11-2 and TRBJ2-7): EAGVAQSPRYKIIEKRQSVAFWCNPISGHATLYWYQQILGQGPKLLIQFQNNGVVDDSQLPKDRFSAERLKGVDSTLKIQPAKLEDSAVYLCASSQRSIIPSEQYFGPGTRLTVT.

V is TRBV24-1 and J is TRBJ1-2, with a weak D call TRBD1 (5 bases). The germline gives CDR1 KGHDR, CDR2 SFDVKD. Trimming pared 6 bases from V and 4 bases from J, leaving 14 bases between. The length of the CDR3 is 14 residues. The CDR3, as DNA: TGTGCCACCAGTAGCGCGACAGACCTCTATGGCTACACCTTC. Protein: CATSSATDLYGYTF.

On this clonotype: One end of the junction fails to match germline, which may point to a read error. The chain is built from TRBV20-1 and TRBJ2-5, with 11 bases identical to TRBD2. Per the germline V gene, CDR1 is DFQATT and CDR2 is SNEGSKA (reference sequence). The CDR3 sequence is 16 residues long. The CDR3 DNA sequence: TGCTGTGCTAGAGTACTAGCGGGGGACTATCAAGAGACCCAGTACTTC. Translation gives CCARVLAGDYQETQYF.

In nucleotides, the CDR3 is TGCGCCAGCAGCTTGGGCGGGGGCCGGGGAGACACTGAAGCTTTCTTT. Translated: CASSLGGGRGDTEAFF. The V and J genes are TRBV5-1 and TRBJ1-1; maybe TRBD1 (6 bases). This CDR3 is built from 16 residues. In germline, CDR1 is SGHRS, CDR2 YFSETQ. V lost 0 bases to trimming and J lost 3 bases, with 15 bases between them.

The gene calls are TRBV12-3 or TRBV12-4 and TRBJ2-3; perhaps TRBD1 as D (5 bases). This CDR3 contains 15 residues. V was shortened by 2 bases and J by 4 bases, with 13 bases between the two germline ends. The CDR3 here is CASSLYVQGADTQYF. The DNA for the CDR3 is TGTGCCAGCAGTTTATACGTTCAGGGTGCAGATACGCAGTATTTT.

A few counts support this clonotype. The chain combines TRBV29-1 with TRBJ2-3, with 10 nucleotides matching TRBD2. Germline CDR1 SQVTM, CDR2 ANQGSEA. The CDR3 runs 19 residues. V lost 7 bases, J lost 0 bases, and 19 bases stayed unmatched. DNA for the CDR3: TGCAGCGCCGCAGGCGTCGGTAGCGGGGGGAGGGTTAGCACAGATACGCAGTATTTT. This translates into CSAAGVGSGGRVSTDTQYF.

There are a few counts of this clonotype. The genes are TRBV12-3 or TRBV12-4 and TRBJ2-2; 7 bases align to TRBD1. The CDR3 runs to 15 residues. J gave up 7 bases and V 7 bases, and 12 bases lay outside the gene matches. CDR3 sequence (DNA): TGTGCCAGCAAACCCAGACAGGGAAGTATCGGGGAGCTGTTTTTT. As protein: CASKPRQGSIGELFF.